Many counts were recorded for the clone carrying this TCR beta chain. A single record per CDR3 protein comes from TCRdb applying MiXCR to the 5' RACE reads. The table lists about 46,000 distinct CDR3 sequences, almost 9.5% of them singletons. The data were obtained in a study of early T cells in non-severe SARS-CoV-2 infection. Overall study context: The study sequenced bulk RNA from unsorted whole blood, with chains unpaired.

Germline CDR1 and CDR2: MDHEN and SYDVKM. Unmatched junction bases numbered 4, after V lost 7 bases and J lost 0 bases. The CDR3 loop spans 14 amino acids. The sequenced material came from whole blood. The source of this sequence is an adult who was a healthcare worker with PCR-confirmed SARS-CoV-2 infection or an uninfected control (not recorded which). This chain links TRBV28 with TRBJ2-3, with TRBD2 matching over 7 bases. CDR3 sequence reads: CASNSGRSTDTQYF. The CDR3 nucleotides read TGTGCCAGCAATAGCGGGCGCAGCACAGATACGCAGTATTTT. The full variable domain, its missing parts supplied by reference TRBV28 and TRBJ2-3, is DVKVTQSSRYLVKRTGEKVFLECVQDMDHENMFWYRQDPGLGLRLIYFSYDVKMKEKGDIPEGYSVSREKKERFSLILESASTNQTSMYLCASNSGRSTDTQYFGPGTRLTVL.